This T cell receptor beta chain comes out of a study of blood T cell repertoires in COVID-19. Germline assignment: CDR1 LGHDT and CDR2 YNNKEL (reference sequence). The CDR3 runs 15 residues. V lost 0 bases, J lost 5 bases, and 13 bases lay in between. In the source study's methods: Reference gene primer amplification gave nucleated cell count estimates. Assay: immunoSEQ multiplex PCR; the TCRdb copy retains only in-frame clones and omits some. Clonal size and the V and J genes are those of that table, whereas D and trimming came from the DNA. This sample has under 350,000 clones; about 88% occur once, and the top ten carry less than 4.5%.

The sequence was collected from a man aged 18 to 30 with active or convalescent COVID-19. The rearrangement uses TRBV3-1 (or the pseudogene TRBV3-2) and TRBJ2-5; D is ambiguous. The sample comprised peripheral blood. The CDR3 DNA sequence: TGTGCCAGCAGCCAAGATCTAGTTAGCTGGGAGACCCAGTACTTC. Amino acids: CASSQDLVSWETQYF.